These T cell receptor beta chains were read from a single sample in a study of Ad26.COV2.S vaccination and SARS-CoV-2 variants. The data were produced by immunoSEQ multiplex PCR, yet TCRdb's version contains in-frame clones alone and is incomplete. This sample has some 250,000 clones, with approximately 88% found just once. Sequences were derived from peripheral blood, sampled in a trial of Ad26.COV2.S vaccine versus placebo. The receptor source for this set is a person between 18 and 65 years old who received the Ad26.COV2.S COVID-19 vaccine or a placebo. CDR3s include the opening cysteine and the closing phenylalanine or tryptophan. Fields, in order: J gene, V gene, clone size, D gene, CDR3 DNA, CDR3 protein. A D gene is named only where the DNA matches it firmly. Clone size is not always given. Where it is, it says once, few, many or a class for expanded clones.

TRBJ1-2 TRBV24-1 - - TGTGCCACTATGGGAACAGGCGCTACCGACTATGGCTACACCTTC CATMGTGATDYGYTF
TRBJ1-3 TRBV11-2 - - TGTGCCAGCAGCTTCTTGGATTCTGGAAACACCATATATTTT CASSFLDSGNTIYF
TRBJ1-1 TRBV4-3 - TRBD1 TGCGCCAGCAGCCAGGACAGGGGGCGGGATGAAGCTTTCTTT CASSQDRGRDEAFF
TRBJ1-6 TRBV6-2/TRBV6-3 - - TGTGCCAGCAGTTACTCGGGAGTGGGGAATTCACCCCTCCACTTT CASSYSGVGNSPLHF
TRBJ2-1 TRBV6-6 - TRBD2 TGTGCCAGCAGCAAATTAGCGGGGGGGCGGAATGAGCAGTTCTTC CASSKLAGGRNEQFF
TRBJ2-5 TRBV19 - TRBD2 TGTGCCAGTAGTATCGGCGGGGGGCTCCAAGAGACCCAGTACTTC CASSIGGGLQETQYF
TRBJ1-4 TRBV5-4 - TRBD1 TGTGCCAGCAGCTCGGGACAGTCGAATGAAAAACTGTTTTTT CASSSGQSNEKLFF
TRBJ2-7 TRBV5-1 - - TGCGCCAGCAGCTTGGACGTCGGTCCTATCTACGAGCAGTACTTC CASSLDVGPIYEQYF
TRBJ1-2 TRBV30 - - TGTGCCTGGAGTGAGAGGCGAGGGTTTGGCTACACCTTC CAWSERRGFGYTF
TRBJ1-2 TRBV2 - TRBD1 TGTGCCAGCAGTGAAGCTGGGACAGGGCTTTATGGCTACACCTTC CASSEAGTGLYGYTF
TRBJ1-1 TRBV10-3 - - TGTGCCATCAGTGGTCAGGGGCGCGGGGACACTGAAGCTTTCTTT CAISGQGRGDTEAFF
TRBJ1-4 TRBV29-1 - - TGCAGCGCCGGGGAGAGGGTTAATGAAAAACTGTTTTTT CSAGERVNEKLFF
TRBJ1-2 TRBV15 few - TGTGCCACCAGCAGTGGCAGGAGGTATGGCTACACCTTC CATSSGRRYGYTF
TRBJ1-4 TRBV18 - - TGTGCCAGCTCACCAGGCGTGAATGAAAAACTGTTTTTT CASSPGVNEKLFF
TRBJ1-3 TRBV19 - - TGTGCCAGTAGTATAGATGCTATTGGACGGTCTGGAAACACCATATATTTT CASSIDAIGRSGNTIYF
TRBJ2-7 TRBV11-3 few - TGTGCCAGCACCGAGCCCCGCCCCAGCTACGAGCAGTACTTC CASTEPRPSYEQYF
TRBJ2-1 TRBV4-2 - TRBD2 TGTGCCAGCAGCCAAGAAGTACTAGCGGGGGGCAATGAGCAGTTCTTC CASSQEVLAGGNEQFF
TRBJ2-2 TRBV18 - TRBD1 TGTGCCAGCTCACCACTGCAGGGGGCTAACGGGGAGCTGTTTTTT CASSPLQGANGELFF
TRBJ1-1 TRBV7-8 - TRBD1 TGTGCCAGCAGCAGGAATGGACAGGGGATAACTGAAGCTTTCTTT CASSRNGQGITEAFF
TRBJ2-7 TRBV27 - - TGTGCCAGCAGTTTATATGCAGGGGGGGCGGGCGAGCAGTACTTC CASSLYAGGAGEQYF
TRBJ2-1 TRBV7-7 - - TGTGCTAGCAGCCTAGGGGGAGCCGGGGTCGGGAATGAGCAGTTCTTC CASSLGGAGVGNEQFF
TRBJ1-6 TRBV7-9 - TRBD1 TGTGCCAGCAGCTCCCCGGGACAGGGTAATTCACCCCTCCACTTT CASSSPGQGNSPLHF
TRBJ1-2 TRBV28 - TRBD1 TGTGCCAGCAGTCGGGACAGGGGGTCGTTTGGCTACACCTTC CASSRDRGSFGYTF
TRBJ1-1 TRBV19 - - TGTGCCAGTAGTATAGAAAGGGGCTCGGGCACTGAAGCTTTCTTT CASSIERGSGTEAFF
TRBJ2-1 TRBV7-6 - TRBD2 TGTGCCAGCAGCTTAGTTACACCGGGACTAGCGGGGGGGCGCTCCTACAATGAGCAGTTCTTC CASSLVTPGLAGGRSYNEQFF
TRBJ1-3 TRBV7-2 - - TGTGCCAGCAGCTTACGTTCCGGAAACACCATATATTTT CASSLRSGNTIYF
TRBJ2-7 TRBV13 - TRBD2 TGTGCCAGCAGCCCGGGACTAGCGGGGCGGCGGGAGCAGTACTTC CASSPGLAGRREQYF
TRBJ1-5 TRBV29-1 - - TGCAGCGTTACAGGGAAGGGCAATCAGCCCCAGCATTTT CSVTGKGNQPQHF
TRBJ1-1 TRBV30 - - TGTGCCTGGAGTGATCGGAACACTGAAGCTTTCTTT CAWSDRNTEAFF
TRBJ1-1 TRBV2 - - TGTGCCAGCAGGGGGGGGGCGAACACTGAAGCTTTCTTT CASRGGANTEAFF
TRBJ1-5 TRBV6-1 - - TGTGCCAGCAGTGATGGTTTGGACCGTTATCAGCCCCAGCATTTT CASSDGLDRYQPQHF
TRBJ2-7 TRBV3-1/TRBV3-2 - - TGTGCCAGCAGCTACCAGGGATCCGAGCAGTACTTC CASSYQGSEQYF
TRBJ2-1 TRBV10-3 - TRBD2 TGTGCCATCAGGGCTAGCGGGAGCGGGTGGAATGAGCAGTTCTTC CAIRASGSGWNEQFF
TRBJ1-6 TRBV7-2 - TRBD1 TGTGCCAGCAGCTCCCTTGTATCAGGGGGTGGACCCCTCCACTTT CASSSLVSGGGPLHF
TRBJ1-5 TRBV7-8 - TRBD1 TGTGCCAGCAGCCTAGGGACAGGGAATCAGCCCCAGCATTTT CASSLGTGNQPQHF
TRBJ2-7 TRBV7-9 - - TGTGCCAGCAGCCTCCAGGACGAGCAGTACTTC CASSLQDEQYF
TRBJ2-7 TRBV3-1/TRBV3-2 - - TGTGCCAGCAGCCAACAGGGATGGGACGAGCAGTACTTC CASSQQGWDEQYF
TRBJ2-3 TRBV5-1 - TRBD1 TGCGCCAGCAGCTTGGGGGACAGGGTGTTTACAGATACGCAGTATTTT CASSLGDRVFTDTQYF
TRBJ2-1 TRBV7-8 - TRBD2 TGTGCCAGCAGCTTCTGGCGGGGGAACTACAATGAGCAGTTCTTC CASSFWRGNYNEQFF
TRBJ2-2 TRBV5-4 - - TGTGCCAGCAGCACTTGGGACAAACGCACCGGGGAGCTGTTTTTT CASSTWDKRTGELFF
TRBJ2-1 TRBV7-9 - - TGTGCCAGCAGCTTAGGCGGGCAGTCACCCCCCTACAATGAGCAGTTCTTC CASSLGGQSPPYNEQFF
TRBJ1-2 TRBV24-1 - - TGTGCCACCAGTGACTCAGGCTTTGATCCCCCCTATGGCTACACCTTC CATSDSGFDPPYGYTF
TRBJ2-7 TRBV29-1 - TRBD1 TGCAGCGTTGAAGAACCGGGCGGGCCAGGGGGCTCCTACGAGCAGTACTTC CSVEEPGGPGGSYEQYF
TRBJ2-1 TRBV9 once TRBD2 TGTGCCAGCAGCGTAGGATCTAGCGGGTACTCCTACAATGAGCAGTTCTTC CASSVGSSGYSYNEQFF
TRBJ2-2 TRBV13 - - TGTGCCAGCGGCCCCTCCGGGGAGCTGTTTTTT CASGPSGELFF
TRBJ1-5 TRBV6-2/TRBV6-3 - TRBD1 TGTGCCAGCAGTCCGGACAGGGGAGTCAATCAGCCCCAGCATTTT CASSPDRGVNQPQHF